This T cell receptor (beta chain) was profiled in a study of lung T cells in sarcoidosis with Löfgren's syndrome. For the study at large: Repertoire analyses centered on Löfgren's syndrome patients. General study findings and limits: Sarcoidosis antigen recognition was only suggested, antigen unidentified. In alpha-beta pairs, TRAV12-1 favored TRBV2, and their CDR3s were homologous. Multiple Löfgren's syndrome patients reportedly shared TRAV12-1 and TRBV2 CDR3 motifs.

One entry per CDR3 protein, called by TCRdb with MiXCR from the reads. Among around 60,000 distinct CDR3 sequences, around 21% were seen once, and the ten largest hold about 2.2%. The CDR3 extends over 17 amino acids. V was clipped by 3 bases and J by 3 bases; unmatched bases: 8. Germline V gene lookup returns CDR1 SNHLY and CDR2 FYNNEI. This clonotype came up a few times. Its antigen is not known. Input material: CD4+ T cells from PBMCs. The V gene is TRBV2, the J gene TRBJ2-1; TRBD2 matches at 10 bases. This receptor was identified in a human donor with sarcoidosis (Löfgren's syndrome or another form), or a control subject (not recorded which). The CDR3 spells CASSERSTSGIYNEQFF. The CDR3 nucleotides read TGTGCCAGCAGTGAGAGAAGTACTAGCGGGATCTACAATGAGCAGTTCTTC.